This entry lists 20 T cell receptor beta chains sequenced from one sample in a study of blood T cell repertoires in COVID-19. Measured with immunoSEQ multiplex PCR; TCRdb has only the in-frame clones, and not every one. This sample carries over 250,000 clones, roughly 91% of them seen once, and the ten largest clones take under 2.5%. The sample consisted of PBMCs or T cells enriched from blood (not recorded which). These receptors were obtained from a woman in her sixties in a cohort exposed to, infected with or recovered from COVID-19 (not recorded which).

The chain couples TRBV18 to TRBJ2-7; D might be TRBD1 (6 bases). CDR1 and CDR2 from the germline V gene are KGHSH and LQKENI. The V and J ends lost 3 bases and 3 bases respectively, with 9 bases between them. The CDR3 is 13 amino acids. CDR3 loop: CASSPWTDYEQYF. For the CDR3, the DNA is TGTGCCAGCTCACCTTGGACAGACTACGAGCAGTACTTC.

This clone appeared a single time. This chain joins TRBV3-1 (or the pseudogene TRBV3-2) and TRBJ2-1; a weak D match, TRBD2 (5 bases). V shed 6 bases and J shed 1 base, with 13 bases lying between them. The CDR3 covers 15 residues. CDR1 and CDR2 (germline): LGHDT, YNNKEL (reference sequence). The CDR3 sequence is CASSPSRGSYNEQFF. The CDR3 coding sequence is TGTGCCAGCAGTCCAAGTCGGGGTTCCTACAATGAGCAGTTCTTC.

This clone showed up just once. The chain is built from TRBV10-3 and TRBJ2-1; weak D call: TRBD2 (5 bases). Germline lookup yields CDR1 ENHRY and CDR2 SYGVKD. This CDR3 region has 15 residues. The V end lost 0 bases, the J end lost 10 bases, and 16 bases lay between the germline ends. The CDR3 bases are TGTGCCATCAGTGAGTCGACTCTAGCTATGGGGGAGCAGTTCTTC. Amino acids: CAISESTLAMGEQFF.

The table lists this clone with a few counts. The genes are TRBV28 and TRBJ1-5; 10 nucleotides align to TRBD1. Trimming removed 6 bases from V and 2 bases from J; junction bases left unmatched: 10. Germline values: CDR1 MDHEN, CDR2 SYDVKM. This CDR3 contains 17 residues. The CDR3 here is CASRTSGTGVRNQPQHF. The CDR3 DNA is TGTGCCAGCAGGACATCCGGGACAGGGGTTCGCAATCAGCCCCAGCATTTT.

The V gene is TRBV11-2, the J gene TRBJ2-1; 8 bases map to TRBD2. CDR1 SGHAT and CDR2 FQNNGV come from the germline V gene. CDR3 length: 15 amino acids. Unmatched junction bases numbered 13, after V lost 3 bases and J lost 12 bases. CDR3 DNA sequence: TGTGCCAGCAGCTTGGCGGGGGGCAGTGTCCTTGGGCAGTTCTTC. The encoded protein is CASSLAGGSVLGQFF.

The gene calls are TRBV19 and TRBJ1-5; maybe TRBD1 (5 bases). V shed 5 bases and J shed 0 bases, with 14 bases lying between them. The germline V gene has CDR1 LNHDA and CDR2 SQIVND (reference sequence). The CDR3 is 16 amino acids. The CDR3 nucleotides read TGTGCCAGTAGTGAAACTGGGGGGAATAGCAATCAGCCCCAGCATTTT. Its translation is CASSETGGNSNQPQHF.

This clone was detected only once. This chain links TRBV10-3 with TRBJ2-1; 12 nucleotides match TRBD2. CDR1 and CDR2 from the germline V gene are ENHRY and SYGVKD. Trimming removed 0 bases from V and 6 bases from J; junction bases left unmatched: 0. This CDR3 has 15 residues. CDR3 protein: CAISESTSGSNEQFF. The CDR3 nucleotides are TGTGCCATCAGTGAGTCGACTAGCGGGAGCAATGAGCAGTTCTTC.

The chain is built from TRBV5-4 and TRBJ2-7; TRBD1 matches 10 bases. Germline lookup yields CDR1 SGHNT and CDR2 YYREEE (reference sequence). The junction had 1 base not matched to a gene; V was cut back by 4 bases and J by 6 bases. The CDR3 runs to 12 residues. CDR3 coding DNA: TGTGCCAGCAGCGGGGACAGGGGCGAGCAGTACTTC. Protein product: CASSGDRGEQYF.

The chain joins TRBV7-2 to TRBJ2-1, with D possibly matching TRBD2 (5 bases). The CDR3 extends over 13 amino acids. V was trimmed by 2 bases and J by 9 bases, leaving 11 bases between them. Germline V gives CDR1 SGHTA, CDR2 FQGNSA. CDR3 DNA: TGTGCCAGCAGCTTATTTCGGGGAACTGAGCAGTTCTTC. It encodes CASSLFRGTEQFF.

CDR3 in amino acids: CASSLNRGGNQPQHF. Here the CDR3 DNA reads TGTGCCAGCAGCCTCAACAGGGGAGGCAATCAGCCCCAGCATTTT. The V call is TRBV7-2, the J call TRBJ1-5, with 7 bases fitting TRBD1. J gave up 2 bases and V 5 bases, and 6 bases lay outside the gene matches. Looked up from germline, CDR1 is SGHTA and CDR2 is FQGNSA. The CDR3 has 15 amino acids.

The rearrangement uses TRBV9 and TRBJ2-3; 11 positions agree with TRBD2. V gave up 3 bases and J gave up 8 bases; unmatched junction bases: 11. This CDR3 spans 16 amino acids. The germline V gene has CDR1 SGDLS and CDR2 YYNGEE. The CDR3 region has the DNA TGTGCCAGCAGCGCCCCTATAGCGGGAGGGAAGAGTACGCAGTATTTT. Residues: CASSAPIAGGKSTQYF.

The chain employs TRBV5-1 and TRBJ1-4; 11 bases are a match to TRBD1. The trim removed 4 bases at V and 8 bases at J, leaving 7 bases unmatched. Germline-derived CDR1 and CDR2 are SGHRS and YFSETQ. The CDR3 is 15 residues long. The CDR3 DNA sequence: TGCGCCAGCAGCGCGTCCGGGACAGGGGGAGAAAAACTGTTTTTT. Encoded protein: CASSASGTGGEKLFF.

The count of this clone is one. The CDR3 coding sequence is TGTGCCAGCAGGAACTCCGGACAGGTCAATCAGCCCCAGCATTTT. Its protein product is CASRNSGQVNQPQHF. The genes are TRBV6-5 and TRBJ1-5; TRBD1 matches 7 bases. Germline values: CDR1 MNHEY, CDR2 SVGAGI. The CDR3 sequence is 15 residues long. With 6 bases clipped from V and 3 bases from J, the junction kept 8 bases outside the gene matches.

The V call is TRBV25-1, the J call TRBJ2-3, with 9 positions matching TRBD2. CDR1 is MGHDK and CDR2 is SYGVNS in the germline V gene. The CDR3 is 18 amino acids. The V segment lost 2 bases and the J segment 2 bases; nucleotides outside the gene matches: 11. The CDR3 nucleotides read TGTGCCAGCAGTGAAGAGGTAGCTAGCGGGACTATCACAGATACGCAGTATTTT. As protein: CASSEEVASGTITDTQYF.

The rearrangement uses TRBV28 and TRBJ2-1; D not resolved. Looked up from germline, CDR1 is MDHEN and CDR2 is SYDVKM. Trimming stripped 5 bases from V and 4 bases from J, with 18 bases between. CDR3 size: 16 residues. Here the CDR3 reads CASSPSVGRVYNEQFF. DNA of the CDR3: TGTGCCAGCAGTCCCAGTGTTGGTCGGGTGTACAATGAGCAGTTCTTC.

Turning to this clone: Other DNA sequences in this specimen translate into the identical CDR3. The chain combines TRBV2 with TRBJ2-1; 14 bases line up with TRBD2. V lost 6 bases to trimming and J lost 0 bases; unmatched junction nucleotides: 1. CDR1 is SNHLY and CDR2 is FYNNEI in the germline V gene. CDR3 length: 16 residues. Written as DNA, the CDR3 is TGTGCCAGCAGCGGGACTAGCGGGAGCTCCTACAATGAGCAGTTCTTC. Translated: CASSGTSGSSYNEQFF.

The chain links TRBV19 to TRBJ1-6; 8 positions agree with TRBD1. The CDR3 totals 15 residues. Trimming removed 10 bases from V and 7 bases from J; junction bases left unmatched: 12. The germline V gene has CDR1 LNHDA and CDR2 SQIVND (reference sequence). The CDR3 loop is CATSQGQAINSPLHF. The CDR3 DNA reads TGTGCCACCTCTCAGGGACAGGCGATAAATTCACCCCTCCACTTT.

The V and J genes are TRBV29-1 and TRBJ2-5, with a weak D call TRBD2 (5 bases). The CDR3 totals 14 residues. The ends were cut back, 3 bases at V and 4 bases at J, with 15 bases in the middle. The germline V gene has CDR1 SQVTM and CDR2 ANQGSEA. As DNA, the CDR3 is TGCAGCGTTGAGATTTGGAATAGCGTAGAGACCCAGTACTTC. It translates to CSVEIWNSVETQYF.

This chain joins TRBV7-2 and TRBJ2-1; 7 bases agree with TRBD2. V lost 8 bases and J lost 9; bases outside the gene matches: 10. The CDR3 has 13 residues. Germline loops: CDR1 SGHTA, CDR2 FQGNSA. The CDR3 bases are TGTGCCAGCGGCGCTAGCGGTGACAGTGAGCAGTTCTTC. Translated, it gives CASGASGDSEQFF.

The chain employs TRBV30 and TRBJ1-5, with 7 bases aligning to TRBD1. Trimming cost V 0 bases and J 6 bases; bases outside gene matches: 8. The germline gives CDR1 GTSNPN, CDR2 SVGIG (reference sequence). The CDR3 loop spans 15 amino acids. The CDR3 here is CAWSVPTGLPQPQHF. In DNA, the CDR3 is TGTGCCTGGAGTGTACCGACAGGGTTGCCTCAGCCCCAGCATTTT. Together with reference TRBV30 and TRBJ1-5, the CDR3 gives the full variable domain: SQTIHQWPATLVQPVGSPLSLECTVEGTSNPNLYWYRQAAGRGLQLLFYSVGIGQISSEVPQNLSASRPQDRQFILSSKKLLLSDSGFYLCAWSVPTGLPQPQHFGDGTRLSIL.